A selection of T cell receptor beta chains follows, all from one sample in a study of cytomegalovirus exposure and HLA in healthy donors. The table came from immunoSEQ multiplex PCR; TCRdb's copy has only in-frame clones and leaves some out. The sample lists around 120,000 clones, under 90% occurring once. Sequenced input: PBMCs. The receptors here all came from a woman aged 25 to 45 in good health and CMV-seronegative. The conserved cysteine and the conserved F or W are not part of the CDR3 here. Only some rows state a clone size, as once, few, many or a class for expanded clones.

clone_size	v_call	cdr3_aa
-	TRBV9	ASSPDWGAQETQY
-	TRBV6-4	ASSGQGGHEQF
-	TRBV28	ASSSTGENYEQY
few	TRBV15	ATSRVSLNEQF
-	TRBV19	ASSAYYRATYEQY
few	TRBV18	ASSPQGDANEKLF
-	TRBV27	ASSLTGVGGQETQY
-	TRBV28	ASSSETGHRTSYEQY
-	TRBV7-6	ASSHEQGNVAF
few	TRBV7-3	ASSLETSGVYNEQF
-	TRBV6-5	ASSLSSGSTDTQY
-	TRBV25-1	ASSEVFPISEAF
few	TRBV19	ASSATRGGSYEQY
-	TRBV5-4	ASSLDSWGRETQY
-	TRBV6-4	ASSDSRQGPNYGYT
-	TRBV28	ASSGTGGGIETQY
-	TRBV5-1	ASSLHSGGLGTEAF
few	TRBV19	ASSGLAGKLTDTQY
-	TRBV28	ASTPGTDLYGYT
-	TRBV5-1	ASSLVPGDEKLF
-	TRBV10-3	AISLDQGANYGYT
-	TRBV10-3	AISESSGSTDTQY
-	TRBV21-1	ASSTSGGSGTWKQY
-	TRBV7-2	ASSPQEGIQY
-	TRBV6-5	ASSYASGRAEDTQY
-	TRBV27	ASSLGDGTGNTGELF
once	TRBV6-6	ASSREGSGNTIY
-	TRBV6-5	ASRRVAVYEQY
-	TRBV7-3	ASTTSSGGGELF
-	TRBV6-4	ASSGEGNYGYT
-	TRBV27	ASSPPDGSYEQY
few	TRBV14	ASSHRGLYQNTEAF